The 4 T cell receptor beta chains below all came from one sample that was sequenced in a study of T cell clonality in common variable immunodeficiency. Method: immunoSEQ multiplex PCR; TCRdb's copy keeps in-frame clones and lacks some. The sample lists about 35,000 clones, none appearing once, the ten largest making up roughly 3.5%. Sequencing input: peripheral blood mononuclear cells. The receptors stem from a person between 18 and 75 years old in good health.

This clone was seen more than once but under ten times. Coverage ceases 3 residues before the CDR3 finishes, and the germline J gene fills in the end. This chain uses TRBV29-1 with TRBJ1-3; D uncertain. This CDR3 has 14 residues. V dropped 0 bases and J dropped 3 bases, with 9 bases sitting between them. In germline, CDR1 is SQVTM, CDR2 ANQGSEA. CDR3 loop: CSVEEAGNGNTIYF. The sequenced part of the CDR3 DNA is TGCAGCGTTGAAGAGGCGGGGAATGGAAACACC.

This clone was seen many times. The chain's CDR3 is CATSRENRGVGSPLHF. The sequenced CDR3 bases are TGTGCCACCAGCAGAGAGAACAGGGGGGTCGGTTCACCC. The chain has TRBV15 and TRBJ1-6; 8 bases match TRBD1. The read terminates 3 residues before the CDR3 end, so the remaining end is supplied by the germline J gene. Unmatched junction bases numbered 7, after V lost 0 bases and J lost 9 bases. CDR3 length: 16 amino acids. CDR1 and CDR2 from the germline V gene are LNHNV and YYDKDF (reference sequence).

The sample holds many counts of this clone. With the read ending 3 residues before the CDR3 end, the germline J gene is used to fill in that end. The gene calls are TRBV2 and TRBJ2-1, with 9 bases lining up with TRBD2. The CDR3 totals 15 residues. The germline V gene has CDR1 SNHLY and CDR2 FYNNEI. J gave up 7 bases and V 5 bases, and 9 bases lay outside the gene matches. CDR3 sequence: CASSPELAGRNEQFF. CDR3 bases read: TGTGCCAGCAGTCCCGAGCTAGCGGGAAGGAATGAG.

This clone was detected ten times or more. The CDR3 is cut off 3 residues early in the read; its end comes from the germline J gene. The J gene is TRBJ2-7, the V gene TRBV7-9; 8 positions agree with TRBD2. Trimming cost V 5 bases and J 3 bases; bases outside gene matches: 9. Germline V gives CDR1 SEHNR, CDR2 FQNEAQ (reference sequence). There are 15 residues in the CDR3. The CDR3 loop is CASSPRSSGFYEQYF. Partial CDR3 DNA: TGTGCCAGCAGCCCGCGTTCTAGCGGGTTCTACGAG.